This T cell receptor (beta chain) was sequenced for a study of cytomegalovirus exposure and HLA in healthy donors. The germline CDR1 and CDR2 sequences are SNHLY and FYNNEI. V was cut by 7 bases and J by 5 bases, with 9 bases left in between. The CDR3 loop spans 11 amino acids. PCR involved 60 Vbeta and 13 Jbeta primers. Libraries were prepared by immunoSEQ multiplex PCR; TCRdb keeps only in-frame clonotypes and omits some of them. This repertoire shows about 140,000 clones, about 70% found once; its top ten account for 3.9%. The chain joins TRBV2 to TRBJ2-7; D not resolved. What was sequenced was PBMCs. The TCR was taken from a man aged 18 to 30 in good health and CMV-seronegative. CDR3 loop: CASNLVHEQYF. The DNA of the CDR3 is TGTGCCAGCAATCTAGTCCACGAGCAGTACTTC. The variable domain in full, completed from reference TRBV2 and TRBJ2-7, reads EPEVTQTPSHQVTQMGQEVILRCVPISNHLYFYWYRQILGQKVEFLVSFYNNEISEKSEIFDDQFSVERPDGSNFTLKIRSTKLEDSAMYFCASNLVHEQYFGPGTRLTVT.